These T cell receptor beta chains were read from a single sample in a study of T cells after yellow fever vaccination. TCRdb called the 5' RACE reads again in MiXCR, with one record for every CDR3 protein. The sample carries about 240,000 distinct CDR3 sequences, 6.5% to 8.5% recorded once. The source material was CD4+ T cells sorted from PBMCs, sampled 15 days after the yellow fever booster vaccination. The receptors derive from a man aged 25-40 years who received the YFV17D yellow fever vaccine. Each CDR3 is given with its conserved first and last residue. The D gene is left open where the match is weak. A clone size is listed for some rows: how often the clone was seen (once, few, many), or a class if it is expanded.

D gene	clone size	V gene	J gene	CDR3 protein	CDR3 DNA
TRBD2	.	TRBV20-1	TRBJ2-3	CSAIGPREDTQYF	TGCAGTGCTATTGGACCGCGGGAGGATACGCAGTATTTT
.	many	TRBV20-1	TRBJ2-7	CSATPTGGLAYEQYF	TGCAGTGCTACACCCACAGGAGGGCTCGCTTACGAGCAGTACTTC
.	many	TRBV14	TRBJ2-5	CASSQEAALQETQYF	TGTGCCAGCAGCCAAGAGGCGGCGTTACAAGAGACCCAGTACTTC
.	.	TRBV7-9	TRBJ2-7	CASRAPIGYEQYF	TGTGCCAGCAGGGCCCCCATTGGCTACGAGCAGTACTTC
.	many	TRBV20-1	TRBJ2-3	CSAMDSRTDTQYF	TGCAGTGCTATGGACAGCCGCACAGATACGCAGTATTTT
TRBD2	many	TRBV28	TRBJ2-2	CASRLSGSGVGELFF	TGTGCCAGCAGACTGAGCGGGAGTGGGGTCGGGGAGCTGTTTTTT
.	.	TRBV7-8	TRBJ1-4	CASSLHQGVEKLFF	TGTGCCAGCAGCTTACATCAGGGCGTTGAAAAACTGTTTTTT
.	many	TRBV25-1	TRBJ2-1	CASSEGTSRQFF	TGTGCCAGCAGTGAAGGGACCTCCAGGCAGTTCTTC
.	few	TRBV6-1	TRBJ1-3	CASGTGPRRNTIYF	TGTGCCAGCGGAACGGGTCCAAGAAGGAACACCATATATTTT
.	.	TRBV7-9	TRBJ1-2	CASSLGRGRESGYTF	TGTGCCAGCAGCTTAGGCCGGGGGAGGGAGAGCGGCTACACCTTC
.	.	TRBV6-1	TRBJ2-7	CASSEGAGGSYEQYF	TGTGCCAGCAGTGAAGGGGCAGGTGGTTCCTACGAGCAGTACTTC
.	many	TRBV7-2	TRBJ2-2	CASSLGPGELFF	TGTGCCAGCAGCCTTGGGCCCGGGGAGCTGTTTTTT
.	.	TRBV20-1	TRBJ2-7	CSAIDTLYEQYF	TGCAGTGCTATAGACACACTCTACGAGCAGTACTTC
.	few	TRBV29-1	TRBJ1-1	CSVASRAEAFF	TGCAGCGTTGCTTCTCGGGCTGAAGCTTTCTTT
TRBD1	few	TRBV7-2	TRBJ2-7	CASGRQGGSSYEQYF	TGTGCCAGCGGAAGACAGGGGGGTAGCTCCTACGAGCAGTACTTC
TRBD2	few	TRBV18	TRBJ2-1	CASSPLISSGRPGNEQFF	TGTGCCAGCTCACCACTGATATCTAGCGGCCGCCCGGGCAATGAGCAGTTCTTC
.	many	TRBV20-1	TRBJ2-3	CSARDFGGSSTDTQYF	TGCAGTGCTAGAGATTTTGGCGGGTCTAGCACAGATACGCAGTATTTT
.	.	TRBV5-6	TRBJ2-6	CASSRLDKTGANVLTF	TGTGCCAGCAGCCGACTGGACAAGACTGGGGCCAACGTCCTGACTTTC
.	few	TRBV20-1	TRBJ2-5	CSAAITGEETQYF	TGCAGTGCCGCAATCACGGGAGAAGAGACCCAGTACTTC
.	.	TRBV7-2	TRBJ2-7	CASSPTGVLLSYEQYF	TGTGCCAGCAGCCCCACCGGGGTACTACTCTCCTACGAGCAGTACTTC
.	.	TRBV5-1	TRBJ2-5	CASSLAPFETQYF	TGCGCCAGCAGCTTGGCCCCCTTCGAGACCCAGTACTTC
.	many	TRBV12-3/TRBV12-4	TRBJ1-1	CASSFSGSNTEAFF	TGTGCCAGCAGTTTTTCGGGGAGTAACACTGAAGCTTTCTTT